These 32 T cell receptor beta chains came from one sample sequenced in a study of cytomegalovirus exposure and HLA in healthy donors. Researchers ran the PCR with 60 Vbeta and 13 Jbeta primers. Using immunoSEQ multiplex PCR, the repertoire was profiled, and TCRdb retains in-frame clones only, with some absent. The profile shows more than 70,000 clones, about 70% of them singletons. The sequencing sample was made of PBMCs. Receptors were obtained from a man aged 40-49 years in good health and CMV-seropositive.

The chain recombines TRBV20-1 with TRBJ1-2; no clear D gene. CDR3 length: 11 residues. From germline, CDR1 is DFQATT and CDR2 SNEGSKA (reference sequence). The CDR3 DNA reads as TGCTCAACCTCAGCTAACTATGGCTACACCTTC. It codes for CSTSANYGYTF.

This clone was picked up a small number of times. This sequence joins TRBV6-5 and TRBJ2-1, with 8 bases lining up with TRBD1. Germline lookup yields CDR1 MNHEY and CDR2 SVGAGI. The V and J ends lost 6 bases and 1 base, in that order; junction bases with no gene match: 5. The CDR3 covers 15 residues. Written as DNA, the CDR3 is TGTGCCAGCAGGCCAGGGGGCTTGTCCTACAATGAGCAGTTCTTC. Residues: CASRPGGLSYNEQFF.

The V and J genes are TRBV28 and TRBJ2-5; 12 nucleotides match TRBD2. The V and J ends lost 3 bases and 5 bases, in that order; junction bases with no gene match: 13. This CDR3 is built from 18 residues. Germline V gene data show CDR1 as MDHEN and CDR2 as SYDVKM. CDR3 bases: TGTGCCAGCAGTTTTAGTCTAGCGGGAGGGCCGTTCCGGGAGACCCAGTACTTC. It codes for CASSFSLAGGPFRETQYF.

The chain uses TRBV5-1 and TRBJ1-1; perhaps TRBD1 as D (6 bases). The length of the CDR3 is 13 residues. Germline V CDR1 and CDR2: SGHRS, YFSETQ. The V and J ends lost 0 bases and 8 bases respectively, with 11 bases between them. The CDR3 DNA reads TGCGCCAGCAGCTTGGACCGAGACAGGGAAGCTTTCTTT. Translating gives CASSLDRDREAFF.

CDR3 residues: CASGAQGTNEKLFF. As DNA, the CDR3 is TGTGCTAGTGGTGCCCAGGGAACTAATGAAAAACTGTTTTTT. The V gene is TRBV12-5, the J gene TRBJ1-4, with a tentative D call TRBD1 (5 bases). Germline lookup yields CDR1 LGHNT and CDR2 FRNRAP. The CDR3 covers 14 residues. V was shortened by 5 bases and J by 1 base, with 8 bases between the two germline ends.

V is TRBV7-2 and J is TRBJ2-1; weak D call: TRBD2 (5 bases). The CDR3 consists of 13 residues. In germline, CDR1 is SGHTA, CDR2 FQGNSA. V was clipped by 5 bases and J by 3 bases, with 8 bases between them. For the CDR3, the DNA is TGTGCCAGCAGCACTCGGGGCTACAATGAGCAGTTCTTC. Translating gives CASSTRGYNEQFF. The full variable domain, completed using reference TRBV7-2 and TRBJ2-1, is GAGVSQSPSNKVTEKGKDVELRCDPISGHTALYWYRQSLGQGLEFLIYFQGNSAPDKSGLPSDRFSAERTGGSVSTLTIQRTQQEDSAVYLCASSTRGYNEQFFGPGTRLTVL.

This clone showed up just a few times. The rearrangement uses TRBV5-1 and TRBJ2-7, with 9 bases fitting TRBD1. The germline V gene has CDR1 SGHRS and CDR2 YFSETQ. V dropped 4 bases and J dropped 4; count of bases not matched to a gene: 3. CDR3 length: 13 amino acids. CDR3 bases: TGCGCCAGCAGCCTAGGGACAGGGTACGAGCAGTACTTC. Translating gives CASSLGTGYEQYF.

This clone was seen at least ten times. The chain joins TRBV4-3 to TRBJ1-6; no clear D gene. The germline V gene has CDR1 LGHNA and CDR2 YSLEER. V lost 0 bases, J lost 7 bases, and 10 bases lay in between. The CDR3 runs 15 residues. Here the CDR3 reads CASSQEALPNSPLHF. The CDR3 DNA sequence: TGCGCCAGCAGCCAAGAGGCCCTCCCAAATTCACCCCTCCACTTT.

This chain uses TRBV19 with TRBJ1-3; D is possibly TRBD1 (6 bases). The CDR3 has 16 residues. From germline, CDR1 is LNHDA and CDR2 SQIVND (reference sequence). Trimming left V 7 bases short and J 0 bases short, with 16 bases between. In DNA, the CDR3 is TGTGCCAGTATGGGTTCTCGGACAGACTCTGGAAACACCATATATTTT. Translation: CASMGSRTDSGNTIYF. The complete variable domain, with remaining parts taken from reference TRBV19 and TRBJ1-3, reads DGGITQSPKYLFRKEGQNVTLSCEQNLNHDAMYWYRQDPGQGLRLIYYSQIVNDFQKGDIAEGYSVSREKKESFPLTVTSAQKNPTAFYLCASMGSRTDSGNTIYFGEGSWLTVV.

This clone appeared a few times. The V and J genes are TRBV9 and TRBJ2-2, with 9 bases aligning to TRBD1. Trimming took 0 bases from V and 7 from J; bases not matched to a gene: 4. CDR1 and CDR2 (germline): SGDLS, YYNGEE. The CDR3 has 15 residues. CDR3 loop: CASSVEDRGGGELFF. The CDR3 DNA is TGTGCCAGCAGCGTAGAGGACAGGGGAGGCGGGGAGCTGTTTTTT.

The CDR3 nucleotides are TGTGCCAGCAGCCCACAGGGGGGGTCCCATGAAAAACTGTTTTTT. Residues: CASSPQGGSHEKLFF. This sequence joins TRBV7-9 and TRBJ1-4; 8 nucleotides agree with TRBD1. CDR1 is SEHNR, CDR2 FQNEAQ, per germline (reference sequence). V lost 5 bases to trimming and J lost 6 bases; unmatched junction nucleotides: 8. The CDR3 totals 15 residues.

This clone has a handful of counts. CDR3 sequence: CASSVAGGTIYF. In DNA form, the CDR3 reads TGTGCCAGCAGCGTAGCCGGAGGCACCATATATTTT. The chain couples TRBV9 to TRBJ1-3; unclear D gene. The germline gives CDR1 SGDLS, CDR2 YYNGEE. Trimming shortened V by 0 bases and J by 9 bases, and 7 bases separated the two germline ends. The CDR3 spans 12 residues.

This clone occurred once. The chain employs TRBV7-3 and TRBJ1-1; D not resolved. The CDR3 has 13 amino acids. Trimming pared 2 bases from V and 1 base from J, leaving 5 bases between. CDR1 is SGHTA, CDR2 FQGTGA, per germline. This CDR3 reads CASSLSQNTEAFF. In DNA, the CDR3 is TGTGCCAGCAGCTTATCACAGAACACTGAAGCTTTCTTT.

The chain recombines TRBV19 with TRBJ1-5; 8 nucleotides line up with TRBD1. J gave up 6 bases and V 3 bases, and 4 bases lay outside the gene matches. Per the germline V gene, CDR1 is LNHDA and CDR2 is SQIVND (reference sequence). The CDR3 contains 14 residues. CDR3 protein: CASSMDRVGQPQHF. The CDR3 bases are TGTGCCAGTAGTATGGACAGGGTGGGTCAGCCCCAGCATTTT.

In its sample, this clone was seen once. J is TRBJ2-3 and V is TRBV5-4; 8 bases match TRBD2. V was pared by 4 bases and J by 5 bases, with 9 bases of the junction left unmatched. The CDR3 contains 15 residues. Looked up from germline, CDR1 is SGHNT and CDR2 is YYREEE (reference sequence). This chain's CDR3 is CASSQPGLGKDTQYF. CDR3 in DNA: TGTGCCAGCAGCCAACCGGGACTAGGGAAAGATACGCAGTATTTT.

The chain joins TRBV10-3 to TRBJ1-2; D might be TRBD1 (6 bases). There are 13 residues in the CDR3. Germline V gene lookup returns CDR1 ENHRY and CDR2 SYGVKD. V dropped 6 bases and J dropped 7 bases, with 15 bases sitting between them. The chain's CDR3 is CAISPGVELGYTF. The CDR3 nucleotides read TGTGCCATCAGCCCAGGGGTTGAACTTGGCTACACCTTC.

DNA of the CDR3: TGTGCCAGCAGCTTAGATGATTGGGCAGGGTCCTACGAGCAGTACTTC. It specifies CASSLDDWAGSYEQYF. The J gene is TRBJ2-7, the V gene TRBV11-2; D is possibly TRBD1 (5 bases). In germline, CDR1 is SGHAT, CDR2 FQNNGV. The CDR3 contains 16 residues. V gave up 0 bases and J gave up 1 base, with 13 bases separating them.

The CDR3 spells CASSLYEAGGNEQYF. The CDR3 bases are TGTGCCAGCAGCTTATATGAAGCGGGAGGCAACGAGCAGTACTTC. This chain connects TRBV7-9 to TRBJ2-5, with 9 bases aligning to TRBD2. The DNA matches TRBJ2-7 better at its end, which makes the J call doubtful. CDR1 is SEHNR and CDR2 is FQNEAQ in the germline V gene (reference sequence). This CDR3 region has 15 residues.

The rearrangement uses TRBV7-6 and TRBJ2-3; weak D call: TRBD2 (5 bases). The CDR3 covers 14 residues. V was cut by 5 bases and J by 2 bases, with 11 bases left in between. Germline V lookup: CDR1 SGHVS, CDR2 FNYEAQ. CDR3: CASSQDSSTDTQYF. The CDR3 DNA reads TGTGCCAGCAGCCAGGACTCTTCCACAGATACGCAGTATTTT.

This clone showed up just once. The rearrangement joins TRBV11-2 to TRBJ2-7, with D perhaps TRBD2 (7 bases). Germline lookup yields CDR1 SGHAT and CDR2 FQNNGV. There are 14 residues in the CDR3. Trimming left V 5 bases short and J 3 bases short, with 14 bases between. CDR3: CASSQGGGGYEQYF. The CDR3 nucleotides read TGTGCCAGCAGCCAAGGGGGGGGCGGCTACGAGCAGTACTTC.

The chain carries TRBV11-2 and TRBJ1-2; tentatively, D is TRBD1 (6 bases). V was pared by 3 bases and J by 7 bases, with 15 bases between. Germline CDR1 reads SGHAT; CDR2 reads FQNNGV. The CDR3 contains 14 residues. The CDR3 nucleotides are TGTGCCAGCAGCTTCCCAGGGGTCATCGGTGGCTACACCTTC. Protein: CASSFPGVIGGYTF.

The rearrangement joins TRBV6-5 to TRBJ1-5, with a tentative D call TRBD1 (5 bases). The V gene's germline CDR1 is MNHEY and CDR2 SVGAGI. V was clipped by 0 bases and J by 2 bases, with 8 bases between them. CDR3 size: 15 residues. CDR3 coding DNA: TGTGCCAGCAGTTACTCGGGGGGAGGCAATCAGCCCCAGCATTTT. Amino acids: CASSYSGGGNQPQHF.

This sequence joins TRBV6-1 and TRBJ1-2; 7 nucleotides agree with TRBD1. Germline V CDR1 and CDR2: MNHNS, SASEGT. This CDR3 comprises 14 residues. The J segment lost 4 bases and the V segment lost 2 bases, leaving 4 bases of the junction unmatched. The CDR3 protein is CASSERGGAYGYTF. CDR3 bases: TGTGCCAGCAGTGAAAGAGGGGGCGCCTATGGCTACACCTTC.

This clone was detected only a few times. CDR3 in DNA: TGCGCCAGCAGCTTGGACAGCGGGAGTACTGAAGCTTTCTTT. It specifies CASSLDSGSTEAFF. The rearrangement links TRBV5-1 to TRBJ1-1; D not resolved. V was pared by 0 bases and J by 5 bases, with 11 bases between. Germline CDR1 reads SGHRS; CDR2 reads YFSETQ. This CDR3 has 14 residues.

The CDR3 DNA reads as TGTGCCAGCAGCTCGCTACTAGCGGGGAATAAGCCTAACTACTTC. Its protein product is CASSSLLAGNKPNYF. The V call is TRBV5-6, the J call TRBJ2-7; TRBD2 aligns across 10 bases. This CDR3 region has 15 residues. Germline CDR1 and CDR2: SGHDT and YYEEEE. Trimming cost V 3 bases and J 13 bases; bases outside gene matches: 16.

The chain couples TRBV9 to TRBJ1-3; D is undetermined. The CDR3 length is 14 residues. V lost 0 bases to trimming and J lost 0 bases, with 4 bases between them. Germline V gene sequence: CDR1 SGDLS, CDR2 YYNGEE. As DNA, the CDR3 is TGTGCCAGCAGCGTAGGTAACTCTGGAAACACCATATATTTT. Amino acid sequence: CASSVGNSGNTIYF. The whole variable domain, remainder taken from reference TRBV9 and TRBJ1-3, is DSGVTQTPKHLITATGQRVTLRCSPRSGDLSVYWYQQSLDQGLQFLIQYYNGEERAKGNILERFSAQQFPDLHSELNLSSLELGDSALYFCASSVGNSGNTIYFGEGSWLTVV.

The chain uses TRBV6-1 and TRBJ2-5; 15 bases line up with TRBD2. J lost 5 bases, V lost 5 bases, and 3 bases had no gene match. This CDR3 is built from 15 residues. Germline V gene lookup returns CDR1 MNHNS and CDR2 SASEGT. The CDR3 here is CASSLGLAGGETQYF. The CDR3 DNA reads as TGTGCCAGCAGTCTAGGACTAGCGGGAGGGGAGACCCAGTACTTC.

This clone appeared a single time. This chain connects TRBV9 to TRBJ1-2; TRBD1 might be the D (6 bases). The CDR3 runs to 17 residues. V lost 0 bases and J 3 bases, leaving 18 bases between the germline ends. Looked up from germline, CDR1 is SGDLS and CDR2 is YYNGEE. Here the CDR3 reads CASSVEDGDTGDYGYTF. CDR3 DNA sequence: TGTGCCAGCAGCGTAGAGGATGGGGACACCGGGGACTATGGCTACACCTTC.

The V and J genes are TRBV7-9 and TRBJ1-1; D might be TRBD1 (5 bases). Germline values: CDR1 SEHNR, CDR2 FQNEAQ (reference sequence). V lost 4 bases and J lost 3, with 12 bases in between. The CDR3 contains 14 residues. CDR3 region: CASSSQTVHTEAFF. The CDR3 DNA sequence: TGTGCCAGCAGCTCCCAGACAGTGCACACTGAAGCTTTCTTT.

Only a few counts were recorded for this clone. The chain links TRBV9 to TRBJ2-1, with D possibly TRBD2 on 5 matching bases. Germline CDR1 is SGDLS and CDR2 is YYNGEE. CDR3 size: 14 residues. Trimming pared 4 bases from V and 9 bases from J, leaving 17 bases between. The CDR3 sequence is CASSFSSRDGEQFF. In DNA form, the CDR3 reads TGTGCCAGCAGCTTTAGTTCCCGGGATGGTGAGCAGTTCTTC.

CDR3 sequence: CASSVGGTGAGNTIYF. CDR3 DNA sequence: TGTGCCAGCAGCGTGGGGGGTACAGGCGCTGGAAACACCATATATTTT. This sequence joins TRBV9 and TRBJ1-3, with a tentative D call TRBD1 (5 bases). V was cut by 2 bases and J by 2 bases, with 14 bases left in between. Germline-derived CDR1 and CDR2 are SGDLS and YYNGEE. CDR3 length: 16 amino acids.

The chain couples TRBV5-1 to TRBJ2-3; 12 bases agree with TRBD2. CDR3 size: 16 residues. V lost 4 bases, J lost 3 bases, and 6 bases stayed unmatched. From germline, CDR1 is SGHRS and CDR2 YFSETQ. CDR3 coding DNA: TGCGCCAGCAGCCATAAGACTAGCGGGAGAACAGATACGCAGTATTTT. Its protein is CASSHKTSGRTDTQYF. Drawing the rest from reference TRBV5-1 and TRBJ2-3, the complete variable domain is KAGVTQTPRYLIKTRGQQVTLSCSPISGHRSVSWYQQTPGQGLQFLFEYFSETQRNKGNFPGRFSGRQFSNSRSEMNVSTLELGDSALYLCASSHKTSGRTDTQYFGPGTRLTVL.